This TCR beta chain emerged from a study of shared clonotypes between healthy human individuals. Study results and limitations: Tissues were not sampled, only blood, and their repertoires likely differ. How much donors shared clonotypes was expected to be affected by sequencing depth. Roughly 4.6% of naive CD4 clonotypes were common to a few donors.

The naive CD8 subset, CD45RO-negative cells positively selected for CCR7, excluded terminally differentiated effector memory CD45RA+ cells. Points on this clone: What it binds is not known.

Assay execution took place at the deep level. TCRdb keeps only in-frame clones here, not all; method: immunoSEQ multiplex PCR. The sample has 2 million to 2.5 million clones; about 93% are singletons. Germline values: CDR1 SGHTA, CDR2 FQGTGA. The CDR3 length is 22 residues. Trimming cost V 2 bases and J 3 bases; bases outside gene matches: 21. Material for sequencing was naive CD8+ T cells from PBMCs. The clonotype originates from a man in his late teens or twenties in good health. Some clones in this sample may be carry-over from other donors' samples. The chain couples TRBV7-3 to TRBJ2-1, with 11 bases fitting TRBD2. The CDR3 bases are TGTGCCAGCAGCTTAGGCCGGCAGGCTCCCGAAGTAGCGGGAGGGCACTACAATGAGCAGTTCTTC. This sequence encodes CASSLGRQAPEVAGGHYNEQFF.